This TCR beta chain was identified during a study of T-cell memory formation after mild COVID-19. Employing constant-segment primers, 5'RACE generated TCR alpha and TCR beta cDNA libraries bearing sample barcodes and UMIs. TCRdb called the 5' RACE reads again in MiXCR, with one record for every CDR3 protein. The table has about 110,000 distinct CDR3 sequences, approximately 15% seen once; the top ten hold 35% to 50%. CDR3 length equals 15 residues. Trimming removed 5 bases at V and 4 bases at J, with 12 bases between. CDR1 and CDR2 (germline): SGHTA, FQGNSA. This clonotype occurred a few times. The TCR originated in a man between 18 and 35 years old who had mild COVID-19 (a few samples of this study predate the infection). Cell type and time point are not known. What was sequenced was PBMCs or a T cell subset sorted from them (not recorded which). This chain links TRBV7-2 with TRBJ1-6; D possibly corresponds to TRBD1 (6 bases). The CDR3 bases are TGTGCCAGCAGCCCTGGGGGCGATTATAATTCACCCCTCCACTTT. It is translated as CASSPGGDYNSPLHF.